These T cell receptor beta chains were read from a single sample in a study of PD-1 blockade in classical Hodgkin lymphoma. Sequencing used immunoSEQ multiplex PCR; TCRdb keeps in-frame clones, though not all of them. The data show about 40,000 clones, with about 90% seen just once and 6.5% to 9.5% held by the top ten. The sample in question was peripheral blood mononuclear cells (PBMCs), obtained before the second cycle of nivolumab. The receptors were gathered from a human donor with classical Hodgkin lymphoma. The CDR3 runs from the conserved cysteine through the conserved F or W. The D gene is left open where the match is weak. Some rows mark clone size as missing; the rest say once, few, many or name a class of expanded clone.

J: TRBJ1-2; D: -; size: once; V: TRBV19; DNA: TGTGCCAGTAGTCCACTACAGGGATACTATGGCTACACCTTC; CDR3: CASSPLQGYYGYTF
J: TRBJ2-7; D: TRBD2; size: -; V: TRBV9; DNA: TGTGCCAGCAGCCCTAAATTAAGCGGGAGTCCCGCATCCGAGCAGTACTTC; CDR3: CASSPKLSGSPASEQYF
J: TRBJ2-5; D: -; size: -; V: TRBV5-4; DNA: TGTGCCAGCAGGGTCCTCGCGATGGAGACCCAGTACTTC; CDR3: CASRVLAMETQYF
J: TRBJ2-3; D: -; size: -; V: TRBV7-3; DNA: TGTGCCAGCAGCTCCCGACTAGGCGCAGATACGCAGTATTTT; CDR3: CASSSRLGADTQYF
J: TRBJ2-5; D: -; size: -; V: TRBV11-2; DNA: TGTGCCAGCAGCGAGGCTACCCCGGGAGAGACCCAGTACTTC; CDR3: CASSEATPGETQYF
J: TRBJ1-5; D: -; size: -; V: TRBV15; DNA: TGTGCCACCAGTATCGGGGGGAAGAATCAGCCCCAGCATTTT; CDR3: CATSIGGKNQPQHF
J: TRBJ2-3; D: -; size: few; V: TRBV9; DNA: TGTGCCAGCAGCTTAAAATGGGACACAGATACGCAGTATTTT; CDR3: CASSLKWDTDTQYF
J: TRBJ1-2; D: -; size: -; V: TRBV28; DNA: TGTGCCAGCCTCCCAGGAACTAACTATGGCTACACCTTC; CDR3: CASLPGTNYGYTF
J: TRBJ1-2; D: -; size: -; V: TRBV5-1; DNA: TGCGCCAGCAGCTTGGTCAATCATGGGGATGGCTACACCTTC; CDR3: CASSLVNHGDGYTF
J: TRBJ1-3; D: -; size: -; V: TRBV9; DNA: TGTGCCAGCAGCGTATATGGAACAGGTTCTGGAAACACCATATATTTT; CDR3: CASSVYGTGSGNTIYF
J: TRBJ2-1; D: -; size: -; V: TRBV6-6; DNA: TGTGCCAGCAGCCCCAGGGTGGGTAAAAATGAGCAGTTCTTC; CDR3: CASSPRVGKNEQFF
J: TRBJ2-7; D: -; size: once; V: TRBV2; DNA: TGTGCCAGCAGTGTAGGGGCAGGACTTAGTGAGCAGTACTTC; CDR3: CASSVGAGLSEQYF
J: TRBJ2-1; D: -; size: -; V: TRBV11-2; DNA: TGTGCCAGCAGCTTAGTCTCGGCTGGCTCCTACAATGAGCAGTTCTTC; CDR3: CASSLVSAGSYNEQFF
J: TRBJ1-1; D: -; size: -; V: TRBV30; DNA: TGTGCCTGGAGTGGTATGAACACTGAAGCTTTCTTT; CDR3: CAWSGMNTEAFF
J: TRBJ1-1; D: -; size: -; V: TRBV20-1; DNA: TGCAGTGCTCAGGGCCCCGCTGAAGCTTTCTTT; CDR3: CSAQGPAEAFF
J: TRBJ2-1; D: TRBD2; size: -; V: TRBV19; DNA: TGTGCCAGTAGTATAGGAACTAGCGTAAACAATGAGCAGTTCTTC; CDR3: CASSIGTSVNNEQFF
J: TRBJ2-5; D: TRBD2; size: -; V: TRBV27; DNA: TGTGCCAGCAGTTTATATGCGGGAGGGCCTTTGGATGGGACCCAGTACTTC; CDR3: CASSLYAGGPLDGTQYF
J: TRBJ1-2; D: -; size: once; V: TRBV5-5; DNA: TGTGCCAGCAGCTTGGAAACCCACCCGGGGGGCTACACCTTC; CDR3: CASSLETHPGGYTF
J: TRBJ2-5; D: TRBD1; size: -; V: TRBV5-8; DNA: TGTGCCAGCAGCTTGCCATCTACAGGGGTGGCGACCCAGTACTTC; CDR3: CASSLPSTGVATQYF
J: TRBJ1-2; D: -; size: -; V: TRBV7-9; DNA: TGTGCCAGCAGCTTTGTGTTAATGCATTCAGATGGCTACACCTTC; CDR3: CASSFVLMHSDGYTF
J: TRBJ1-1; D: -; size: -; V: TRBV7-9; DNA: TGTGCCAGCAGCTTAGCGGTTTGGAACACTGAAGCTTTCTTT; CDR3: CASSLAVWNTEAFF
J: TRBJ1-1; D: -; size: -; V: TRBV27; DNA: TGTGCCAGCAGTTTTTTTTCTGGGAGTGAAGCTTTCTTT; CDR3: CASSFFSGSEAFF
J: TRBJ2-1; D: -; size: -; V: TRBV28; DNA: TGTGCCAGCAGTTTCATTACAGGAAGCTTCTACAATGAGCAGTTCTTC; CDR3: CASSFITGSFYNEQFF
J: TRBJ2-4; D: TRBD1; size: -; V: TRBV11-3; DNA: TGTGCCAGCAGCTACTACAGGGGTGCCAAAAACATTCAGTACTTC; CDR3: CASSYYRGAKNIQYF
J: TRBJ1-1; D: -; size: -; V: TRBV10-1; DNA: TGCGCCAGCAGTGAGACCGGGGGGATGAACACTGAAGCTTTCTTT; CDR3: CASSETGGMNTEAFF
J: TRBJ2-7; D: -; size: -; V: TRBV28; DNA: TGTGCCAGCACCATTAGGAACGAGCAGTACTTC; CDR3: CASTIRNEQYF
J: TRBJ1-3; D: -; size: -; V: TRBV27; DNA: TGTGCCAGCAGTTTATCCGGGGGCTCTGGAAACACCATATATTTT; CDR3: CASSLSGGSGNTIYF
J: TRBJ2-1; D: -; size: -; V: TRBV28; DNA: TGTGCCAGCAGTTTATTAAGCAATGAGCAGTTCTTC; CDR3: CASSLLSNEQFF
J: TRBJ2-3; D: -; size: -; V: TRBV23-1; DNA: TGCGCCAGCAGTCATACAAGGAGGGCGGGCACAGATACGCAGTATTTT; CDR3: CASSHTRRAGTDTQYF
J: TRBJ2-1; D: -; size: -; V: TRBV5-4; DNA: TGTGCCAGCACTGCGTATAATGAGCAGTTCTTC; CDR3: CASTAYNEQFF
J: TRBJ1-4; D: TRBD1; size: -; V: TRBV28; DNA: TGTGCCATTCTCAAAGGACAGGGTTTCACTAATGAAAAACTGTTTTTT; CDR3: CAILKGQGFTNEKLFF
J: TRBJ2-1; D: -; size: -; V: TRBV30; DNA: TGTGCCTGGGAACAGGGGAGGGTGCAGTTCTTC; CDR3: CAWEQGRVQFF
J: TRBJ2-7; D: TRBD1; size: few; V: TRBV6-1; DNA: TGTGCCAGCAGTGAAATAGGGACAGATTCCTACGAGCAGTACTTC; CDR3: CASSEIGTDSYEQYF
J: TRBJ2-2; D: -; size: once; V: TRBV5-1; DNA: TGCGCCAGCACCCCAAGTAACACCGGGGAGCTGTTTTTT; CDR3: CASTPSNTGELFF
J: TRBJ1-2; D: TRBD1; size: once; V: TRBV6-5; DNA: TGTGCCAGCAGTTACTCGGGGACAGGGGGCGGCTACACCTTC; CDR3: CASSYSGTGGGYTF
J: TRBJ2-7; D: -; size: -; V: TRBV7-9; DNA: TGTGCCGTACCGTCAGGGGAGGACGAGCAGTACTTC; CDR3: CAVPSGEDEQYF
J: TRBJ2-3; D: TRBD1; size: once; V: TRBV6-5; DNA: TGTGCCAGCAGTCACGACAGGGCCCGAAATACGCAGTATTTT; CDR3: CASSHDRARNTQYF
J: TRBJ1-2; D: -; size: -; V: TRBV27; DNA: TGTGCCAGCACTACTTACTCGACAGCCCGGGCCACGATCGGAGGAGCCGCCTATGGCTACACCTTC; CDR3: CASTTYSTARATIGGAAYGYTF
J: TRBJ1-5; D: -; size: -; V: TRBV19; DNA: TGTGCCGTTAAGCCGGACTTTAGCAATCAGCCCCAGCATTTT; CDR3: CAVKPDFSNQPQHF
J: TRBJ2-7; D: TRBD1; size: -; V: TRBV11-3; DNA: TGTGCCAGCAGCTTAGACTACAGGGGCTTCCACGAGCAGTACTTC; CDR3: CASSLDYRGFHEQYF
J: TRBJ2-6; D: -; size: -; V: TRBV9; DNA: TGTGCCAGCAGCGCGTTGCTGGGACGGACTCACTCTGGGGCCAACGTCCTGACTTTC; CDR3: CASSALLGRTHSGANVLTF
J: TRBJ1-5; D: -; size: -; V: TRBV28; DNA: TGTGCCAGCAGTCGCGGGCCTAGTAGCAATCAGCCCCAGCATTTT; CDR3: CASSRGPSSNQPQHF
J: TRBJ1-3; D: TRBD1; size: few; V: TRBV5-1; DNA: TGCGCCAGCAGCGACCTAAAGACAGGGGGACAAAGGGACACCATATATTTT; CDR3: CASSDLKTGGQRDTIYF
J: TRBJ2-2; D: TRBD2; size: few; V: TRBV4-1; DNA: TGCGCCAGCAGCCAAGGTAATGCGGGAGCCTTGGGGGAGCTGTTTTTT; CDR3: CASSQGNAGALGELFF
J: TRBJ2-4; D: -; size: -; V: TRBV27; DNA: TGTGCCAGCAGTACGGCCGCCGGGACTCAAAGCTTC; CDR3: CASSTAAGTQSF
J: TRBJ1-5; D: -; size: -; V: TRBV19; DNA: TGTGCCAGTAGCACTGGAGGGGGAAGCAATCAGCCCCAGCATTTT; CDR3: CASSTGGGSNQPQHF
J: TRBJ1-4; D: -; size: -; V: TRBV7-8; DNA: TGTGCCAGCAGCTTATTCTTCCCGGGGACCACCGATGAAAAACTGTTTTTT; CDR3: CASSLFFPGTTDEKLFF
J: TRBJ1-1; D: -; size: -; V: TRBV30; DNA: TGTGTCTGGAACCACGGAGGCGCGGCGGATGAAGCTTTCTTT; CDR3: CVWNHGGAADEAFF
J: TRBJ1-4; D: -; size: -; V: TRBV27; DNA: TGTGCCAGCAGTTGGTTCGGGGACACAAGTAATGAAAAACTGTTTTTT; CDR3: CASSWFGDTSNEKLFF